These T cell receptor beta chains were read from a single sample in a study of T-cell memory formation after mild COVID-19. TCRdb re-called the 5' RACE reads through MiXCR, storing one row per CDR3 protein. Of about 290,000 distinct CDR3 sequences listed, more than 15% are singletons. Sequencing used PBMCs or a T cell subset sorted from them (not recorded which). The receptors shown here come from a man between 18 and 29 years old who had mild COVID-19 (a few samples of this study predate the infection). Cell type and time point are not known. Each CDR3 is given with its conserved first and last residue. Fields, in order: V gene, D gene, J gene, CDR3 protein. The D gene is left open where the match is weak.

TRBV20-1	TRBD1	TRBJ1-2	CSARRGDYGYTF
TRBV29-1	.	TRBJ2-4	CSVEETPDNIQYF
TRBV12-3/TRBV12-4	.	TRBJ1-1	CASRGLNTEAFF
TRBV7-2	.	TRBJ1-5	CASSQTRDQPQHF
TRBV25-1	TRBD1	TRBJ1-5	CASSDSPSGTVQHF
TRBV18	.	TRBJ2-5	CASSPRDNQETQYF
TRBV2	.	TRBJ1-6	CASREGTGNSPLHF
TRBV4-2	.	TRBJ2-2	CASSHKDGRKNTGELFF
TRBV5-6	TRBD2	TRBJ2-3	CASSIRLAGSTDTQYF
TRBV4-3	TRBD2	TRBJ2-1	CASSQVSGGRYNEQFF
TRBV7-9	.	TRBJ2-2	CASSSDLGTGELFF
TRBV20-1	.	TRBJ2-1	CSARALGGFDEQFF
TRBV4-3	TRBD2	TRBJ2-6	CASSQVPSGGSGANVLTF
TRBV30	.	TRBJ2-7	CAWSGPAYEQYF
TRBV5-1	TRBD1	TRBJ2-3	CASSLGQGARDTQYF
TRBV18	.	TRBJ1-2	CASSPAPYTRFDYGYTF
TRBV5-8	TRBD1	TRBJ1-6	CASSLSQGADPYNSPLHF
TRBV5-1	.	TRBJ2-6	CASSDQPSGANVLTF
TRBV20-1	TRBD1	TRBJ2-7	CSATSPETGVSEQYF